The 18 T cell receptor beta chains below all came from one sample that was sequenced in a study of cytomegalovirus exposure and HLA in healthy donors. Generated by immunoSEQ multiplex PCR, the TCRdb table keeps only in-frame clones and is missing some. The repertoire has around 400,000 clones, approximately 90% of them found once; the top ten carry roughly 0.8%. Sequenced material: PBMCs. These receptors came from a woman between 18 and 29 years old in good health and CMV-seronegative.

V and J are TRBV5-6 and TRBJ1-2; D remains unclear. Trimming cost V 3 bases and J 0 bases, with 6 bases left between them. Germline V gives CDR1 SGHDT, CDR2 YYEEEE. This CDR3 is 13 amino acids long. This chain's CDR3 is CASSSGANYGYTF. Written as DNA, the CDR3 is TGTGCCAGCAGCTCCGGTGCTAACTATGGCTACACCTTC.

The V call is TRBV19, the J call TRBJ2-1; 10 bases agree with TRBD2. Germline assignment: CDR1 LNHDA and CDR2 SQIVND (reference sequence). There are 15 residues in the CDR3. J gave up 8 bases and V 11 bases, and 15 bases lay outside the gene matches. The CDR3 loop is CAVQRLAGARDEQFF. CDR3 sequence (DNA): TGTGCCGTGCAAAGGCTAGCGGGAGCGAGGGATGAGCAGTTCTTC.

The chain uses TRBV7-3 and TRBJ2-1; TRBD2 agrees at 11 bases. The CDR3 is 18 residues long. The ends lost 4 bases at V and 1 base at J; junction bases unmatched: 9. Germline CDR1 is SGHTA and CDR2 is FQGTGA. Here the CDR3 reads CASSSASSGGSSYNEQFF. DNA of the CDR3: TGTGCCAGCAGCTCAGCTTCTAGCGGGGGGTCTTCCTACAATGAGCAGTTCTTC. The full variable domain, in which reference TRBV7-3 and TRBJ2-1 provide the parts outside the CDR3, is GAGVSQTPSNKVTEKGKYVELRCDPISGHTALYWYRQSLGQGPEFLIYFQGTGAADDSGLPNDRFFAVRPEGSVSTLKIQRTERGDSAVYLCASSSASSGGSSYNEQFFGPGTRLTVL.

This clone has just one count. This chain links TRBV30 with TRBJ2-7, with 10 bases matching TRBD1. J was trimmed by 6 bases and V by 5 bases; bases with no gene match: 10. The germline V gene has CDR1 GTSNPN and CDR2 SVGIG (reference sequence). There are 14 residues in the CDR3. Here the CDR3 DNA reads TGTGCCTGGTGGAGGGGACAGGGGACGGGCGAGCAGTACTTC. Amino acid sequence: CAWWRGQGTGEQYF.

The rearrangement uses TRBV5-1 and TRBJ2-1, with 12 bases identical to TRBD2. The germline V gene encodes CDR1 SGHRS and CDR2 YFSETQ. CDR3 length equals 17 residues. V trimming: 0 bases; J trimming: 5 bases; junction bases outside the gene matches: 6. The CDR3 sequence: CASSLVASGRVNNEQFF. The CDR3 coding sequence is TGCGCCAGCAGCTTGGTGGCTAGCGGGAGGGTGAACAATGAGCAGTTCTTC. The full variable domain, its missing parts supplied by reference TRBV5-1 and TRBJ2-1, is KAGVTQTPRYLIKTRGQQVTLSCSPISGHRSVSWYQQTPGQGLQFLFEYFSETQRNKGNFPGRFSGRQFSNSRSEMNVSTLELGDSALYLCASSLVASGRVNNEQFFGPGTRLTVL.

The chain carries TRBV19 and TRBJ2-3; the match to TRBD2 covers 9 bases. The V and J ends lost 8 bases and 3 bases, in that order; junction bases with no gene match: 9. This CDR3 has 15 residues. CDR1 and CDR2 (germline): LNHDA, SQIVND (reference sequence). The CDR3 DNA follows: TGTGCCAGTGGGTTCTTAGCGGGAGAAACAGATACGCAGTATTTT. Its translation is CASGFLAGETDTQYF.

The chain recombines TRBV7-3 with TRBJ2-7; TRBD1 matches 7 bases. Trimming removed 2 bases from V and 2 bases from J; junction bases left unmatched: 3. Germline V gene lookup returns CDR1 SGHTA and CDR2 FQGTGA. CDR3 length: 14 residues. CDR3 in amino acids: CASSLGQGAYEQYF. DNA of the CDR3: TGTGCCAGCAGCTTAGGGCAGGGGGCCTACGAGCAGTACTTC.

This clone was counted once. The rearrangement joins TRBV28 to TRBJ1-5; possible D gene TRBD1, 5 bases. Trimming cost V 6 bases and J 2 bases, with 14 bases left between them. Germline assignment: CDR1 MDHEN and CDR2 SYDVKM. The CDR3 runs 15 residues. In DNA form, the CDR3 reads TGTGCCAGCAGACCCGCGGGGGAGGGCAATCAGCCCCAGCATTTT. Its protein product is CASRPAGEGNQPQHF.

The chain carries TRBV27 and TRBJ2-1; D perhaps matches TRBD2 (6 bases). Germline V gene lookup returns CDR1 MNHEY and CDR2 SMNVEV (reference sequence). The V end was cut by 4 bases, the J end by 7 bases, with 11 bases between. The CDR3 is made up of 13 amino acids. The CDR3 reads CASSWGTRNEQFF. CDR3 in DNA: TGTGCCAGCAGTTGGGGGACTCGGAATGAGCAGTTCTTC.

The DNA for the CDR3 is TGTGCCAGCAGCTTTGCGGGGAGGAACACTGAAGCTTTCTTT. Residues: CASSFAGRNTEAFF. This sequence joins TRBV13 and TRBJ1-1; the D is unclear. This CDR3 has 14 amino acids. The germline CDR1 and CDR2 sequences are PRHDT and FYEKMQ (reference sequence). Between the trimmed V and J ends, which lost 3 bases and 1 base, there was a span of 9 bases.

There are a few counts of this clone. At the DNA level, this CDR3 is encoded by other sequences in the same sample as well. J is TRBJ2-7 and V is TRBV27; the match to TRBD1 covers 8 bases. The germline V gene has CDR1 MNHEY and CDR2 SMNVEV (reference sequence). Trimming took 2 bases from V and 2 from J; bases not matched to a gene: 2. This CDR3 region has 14 residues. The CDR3 sequence is CASSLDRGPYEQYF. DNA of the CDR3: TGTGCCAGCAGTTTAGACAGGGGCCCCTACGAGCAGTACTTC.

The V and J genes are TRBV5-1 and TRBJ2-3, with D tentatively TRBD1 (5 bases). This CDR3 region has 14 residues. V lost 0 bases and J 2 bases, leaving 7 bases between the germline ends. Germline CDR1 is SGHRS and CDR2 is YFSETQ. CDR3 DNA sequence: TGCGCCAGCAGCTTGGGACAGACCACAGATACGCAGTATTTT. Its translation is CASSLGQTTDTQYF.

In this sample, this clone turned up once. The rearrangement uses TRBV29-1 and TRBJ2-1; D is unclear. Trimming took 2 bases from V and 8 from J, leaving 10 bases between them. CDR1 and CDR2 (germline): SQVTM, ANQGSEA. This CDR3 region has 12 residues. The CDR3: CSVETTADEQFF. Here the CDR3 DNA reads TGCAGCGTTGAAACGACGGCGGATGAGCAGTTCTTC.

The chain is built from TRBV6-5 and TRBJ1-2; D call uncertain. Trimming stripped 4 bases from V and 8 bases from J, with 11 bases between. The CDR3 length is 12 residues. Germline CDR1 MNHEY, CDR2 SVGAGI. The CDR3 loop is CASSSELGGYTF. CDR3 DNA: TGTGCCAGCAGTTCCGAATTGGGCGGCTACACCTTC.

The chain is built from TRBV5-4 and TRBJ2-7; 9 nucleotides line up with TRBD1. The CDR3 sequence is 15 residues long. Germline V gives CDR1 SGHNT, CDR2 YYREEE (reference sequence). The V segment lost 0 bases and the J segment 6 bases; nucleotides outside the gene matches: 7. The DNA for the CDR3 is TGTGCCAGCAGCTTGGCGGCGACAGGGGGGAGCGAGCAGTACTTC. Protein sequence: CASSLAATGGSEQYF. The full variable domain, in which reference TRBV5-4 and TRBJ2-7 provide the parts outside the CDR3, is ETGVTQSPTHLIKTRGQQVTLRCSSQSGHNTVSWYQQALGQGPQFIFQYYREEENGRGNFPPRFSGLQFPNYSSELNVNALELDDSALYLCASSLAATGGSEQYFGPGTRLTVT.

The chain links TRBV5-6 to TRBJ2-5; D possibly corresponds to TRBD1 (5 bases). The length of the CDR3 is 13 residues. Trimming took 2 bases from V and 0 from J, leaving 5 bases between them. Germline values: CDR1 SGHDT, CDR2 YYEEEE. The CDR3 DNA sequence: TGTGCCAGCAGCTTCAGGGACCAAGAGACCCAGTACTTC. Residues: CASSFRDQETQYF.

This clone appeared once. This chain uses TRBV9 with TRBJ2-1; 8 bases agree with TRBD2. The V segment lost 0 bases and the J segment 2 bases; nucleotides outside the gene matches: 4. Germline lookup yields CDR1 SGDLS and CDR2 YYNGEE. This CDR3 contains 16 residues. CDR3 sequence: CASSVDSGGPYNEQFF. The CDR3 DNA follows: TGTGCCAGCAGCGTAGATTCGGGGGGGCCCTACAATGAGCAGTTCTTC.

The rearrangement joins TRBV10-2 to TRBJ2-7, with 10 bases that match TRBD1. With 1 base clipped from V and 3 bases from J, the junction kept 9 bases outside the gene matches. CDR1 is WSHSY and CDR2 is SAAADI in the germline V gene. The CDR3 length is 17 residues. The CDR3 here is CASSEFLWDRGDYEQYF. In nucleotides, the CDR3 is TGCGCCAGCAGTGAGTTTCTGTGGGACAGGGGAGACTACGAGCAGTACTTC.